This TCR beta chain is from a study of beta chain features in type 1 diabetes. This clone was observed a handful of times. Its target is unknown. The study reverse transcribed the entire isolated RNA, so it sequenced expressed TCRB transcripts. Sequencing was performed with immunoSEQ multiplex PCR; in TCRdb, only in-frame clones are kept and a portion is missing. The sample contains some 160,000 clones, around 9.7% of which appear only once. Each of the CD4+ naive, central memory, regulatory and stem cell-like memory populations was sorted via CD45RO/CCR7/CD25/CD127/CD95/CD27. Study-wide points: Among patients with Type 1 diabetes, TCRB CDR3s were moderately but significantly shorter in every one of the four CD4+ subsets.

Germline values: CDR1 ENHRY, CDR2 SYGVKD. This CDR3 comprises 17 residues. V was clipped by 3 bases and J by 4 bases; unmatched bases: 10. This receptor was obtained from a woman aged 25 to 39 with type 1 diabetes. Sequenced material: central memory CD4+ T cells from blood. J is TRBJ2-2 and V is TRBV10-3, with TRBD1 matching 8 bases. CDR3 region: CAISESGTGASTGELFF. CDR3 coding DNA: TGTGCCATCAGTGAAAGTGGGACAGGTGCCTCCACCGGGGAGCTGTTTTTT.